This T cell receptor beta chain appears in the sequencing data of a study of blood T cell repertoires in COVID-19. Germline V gene data show CDR1 as SGDLS and CDR2 as YYNGEE. Losses at the gene ends were 5 bases for V and 0 bases for J; bases not matched to a gene: 4. This CDR3 comprises 16 residues. Using immunoSEQ multiplex PCR, the repertoire was profiled, and TCRdb retains in-frame clones only, with some absent. The profile covers 25,000 to 35,000 clones, with around 89% appearing a single time and about 0.55% taken by the ten largest. J is TRBJ2-1 and V is TRBV9, with 11 bases that match TRBD2. This TCR came from a woman aged 40-49 years with active or convalescent COVID-19. Sequencing was done on a sample of peripheral blood. The DNA of the CDR3 is TGTGCCAGCAGTGAAACTAGCGGGAGCTCCTACAATGAGCAGTTCTTC. Translated, it gives CASSETSGSSYNEQFF.